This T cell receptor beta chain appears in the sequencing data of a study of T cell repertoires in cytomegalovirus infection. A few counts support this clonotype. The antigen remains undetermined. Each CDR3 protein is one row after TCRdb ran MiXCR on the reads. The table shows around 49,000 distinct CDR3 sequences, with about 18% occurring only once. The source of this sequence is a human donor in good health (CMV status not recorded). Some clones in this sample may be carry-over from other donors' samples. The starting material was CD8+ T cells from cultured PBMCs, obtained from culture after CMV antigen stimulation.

The CDR3 loop reads CASSSPASGLAGAYNEQFF. DNA of the CDR3: TGTGCCAGCAGCTCCCCCGCTTCGGGACTAGCGGGGGCTTACAATGAGCAGTTCTTC. This sequence joins TRBV7-6 and TRBJ2-1; 14 bases are a match to TRBD2. Unmatched junction bases numbered 12, after V lost 4 bases and J lost 4 bases. Germline V lookup: CDR1 SGHVS, CDR2 FNYEAQ. The CDR3 length is 19 residues.